What follows describes a single TCR beta chain. TCRdb redid the calling of the 5' RACE reads with MiXCR, one entry per CDR3 protein. Of approximately 100,000 distinct CDR3 sequences listed, roughly 15% are singletons. This record belongs to a study of T cells of healthy individuals. The sequence was collected from a human donor in good health.

The CDR3 nucleotides read TGTGCCAGCAGCTCAACGACAGGGCGGGCCCTCCACTTT. Its translation: CASSSTTGRALHF. This chain connects TRBV7-8 to TRBJ1-6, with TRBD1 identical over 7 bases. The CDR3 runs to 13 residues. Trimming cost V 4 bases and J 14 bases; bases outside gene matches: 8. Germline V gene sequence: CDR1 SGHVS, CDR2 FQNEAQ.